This entry is about one T cell receptor (beta chain). What it binds is unknown. The sample comes from a study of CXCR3-negative and CXCR3-positive naive CD8 T cells. Study observations and caveats: More hydrophobic TRB CDR3s occurred in CXCR3-positive than in CXCR3-negative naive cells. TRBV-TRBJ usage was similar across naive CXCR3 subsets but distinct in memory cells.

The authors made the TRB cDNA libraries by 5' RACE using UMI labels. From its re-call of the 5' RACE reads, TCRdb lists each CDR3 protein once, without DNA. The repertoire table contains 85,000 to 90,000 distinct CDR3 sequences. Triplicate approximately 300,000-cell sorts were made of each CD8+ T cell subset. Naive CD8+ T cells displayed a CD45RO-CCR7+CD27+CD95- phenotype. The sequenced material came from naive CXCR3+ CD8+ T cells from blood. Regarding subset: CD45RO-CCR7+CD27+CD95- naive CD8+ T cells expressing CXCR3 (TNR3+). The source of this sequence is a human donor in good health. Some clones in this sample may be carry-over from other donors' samples.

CDR3 region: CASSPSLATDTQYF. This chain connects TRBV6-6 to TRBJ2-3. CDR1 is MNHNY and CDR2 is SVGAGI in the germline V gene (reference sequence). The CDR3 contains 14 residues.